The present T cell receptor (beta chain) was sequenced within a study of blood T cell repertoires in COVID-19. Assay used: immunoSEQ multiplex PCR; TCRdb lists only in-frame clones, some missing. The data contain about 140,000 clones, 80% to 85% of them singletons. J lost 4 bases, V lost 0 bases, and 8 bases had no gene match. Germline V gene lookup returns CDR1 ENHRY and CDR2 SYGVKD. The CDR3 extends over 16 amino acids. Sequences were obtained from peripheral blood. The receptor was isolated from a woman aged 60 to 75 with acute or convalescent COVID-19. The rearrangement joins TRBV10-3 to TRBJ1-1; 7 nucleotides match TRBD1. The CDR3 DNA is TGTGCCATCAGTGAGTCTCCGACAGGGTCAGGCACTGAAGCTTTCTTT. This translates into CAISESPTGSGTEAFF.